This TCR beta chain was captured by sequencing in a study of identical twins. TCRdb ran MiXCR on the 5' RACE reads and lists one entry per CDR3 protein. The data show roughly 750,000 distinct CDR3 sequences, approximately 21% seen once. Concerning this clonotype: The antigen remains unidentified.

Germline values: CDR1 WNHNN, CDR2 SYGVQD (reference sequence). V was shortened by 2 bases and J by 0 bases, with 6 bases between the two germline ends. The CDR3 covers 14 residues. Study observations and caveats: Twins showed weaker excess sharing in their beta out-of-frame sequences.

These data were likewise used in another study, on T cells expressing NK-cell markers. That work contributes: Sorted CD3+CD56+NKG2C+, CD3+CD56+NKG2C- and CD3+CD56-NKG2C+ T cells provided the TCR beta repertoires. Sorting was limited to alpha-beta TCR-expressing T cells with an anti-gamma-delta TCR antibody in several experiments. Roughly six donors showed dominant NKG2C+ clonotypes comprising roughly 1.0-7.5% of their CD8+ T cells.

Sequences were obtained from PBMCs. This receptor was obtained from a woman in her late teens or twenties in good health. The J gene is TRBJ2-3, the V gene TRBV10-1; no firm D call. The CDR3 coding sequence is TGCGCCAGCAGTGAGCGGCGGAGCACAGATACGCAGTATTTT. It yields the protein CASSERRSTDTQYF.